What follows are 26 T cell receptor beta chains derived from one specimen sequenced in a study of early T cells in non-severe SARS-CoV-2 infection. One entry per CDR3 protein, called by TCRdb with MiXCR from the 5' RACE reads. The table includes about 50,000 distinct CDR3 sequences, around a tenth detected once. This specimen was whole blood, taken at baseline. These receptors were collected from an adult who was a healthcare worker with PCR-confirmed SARS-CoV-2 infection or an uninfected control (not recorded which).

This clonotype was picked up many times. The chain has TRBV7-2 and TRBJ1-4, with unresolved D. Germline CDR1 SGHTA, CDR2 FQGNSA. The CDR3 is 12 amino acids. V gave up 6 bases and J gave up 6 bases, with 8 bases separating them. CDR3 amino acids: CASRRGYEKLFF. The CDR3 DNA sequence: TGTGCCAGCAGGCGCGGGTATGAAAAACTGTTTTTT.

The CDR3 DNA sequence: TGTGCCAGCAGCTTCTATCCTAGCGGGGGGGCCGGTGAGCAGTTCTTC. Translated, it gives CASSFYPSGGAGEQFF. V gene TRBV7-8 combines with J gene TRBJ2-1; TRBD2 agrees at 12 bases. Germline CDR1 SGHVS, CDR2 FQNEAQ. The CDR3 totals 16 residues. Trimming removed 3 bases from V and 9 bases from J; junction bases left unmatched: 9.

This chain uses TRBV6-5 with TRBJ1-1, with D possibly TRBD1 on 6 matching bases. Trimming cost V 2 bases and J 1 base, with 14 bases left between them. From germline, CDR1 is MNHEY and CDR2 SVGAGI. This CDR3 is 16 amino acids long. In nucleotides, the CDR3 is TGTGCCAGCAGTTACGGTACTCAGGGGACGAACACTGAAGCTTTCTTT. Its protein product is CASSYGTQGTNTEAFF.

In this sample, this clonotype turned up many times. The J gene is TRBJ1-2, the V gene TRBV7-9; D not certain. Germline CDR1 and CDR2: SEHNR and FQNEAQ (reference sequence). The CDR3 contains 14 residues. Trimming removed 2 bases from V and 4 bases from J, with 11 bases in between. The CDR3 loop reads CASSLQEGFYGYTF. The CDR3 nucleotides read TGTGCCAGCAGCTTACAGGAGGGATTCTATGGCTACACCTTC.

For the CDR3, the DNA is TGTGCCAGCAGTTCCCGACAGGCCACCTTCTATGGCTACACCTTC. As protein: CASSSRQATFYGYTF. The V and J genes are TRBV6-5 and TRBJ1-2, with D possibly matching TRBD1 (6 bases). The V end was cut by 4 bases, the J end by 4 bases, with 16 bases between. This CDR3 spans 15 amino acids. Germline values: CDR1 MNHEY, CDR2 SVGAGI.

The rearrangement joins TRBV5-5 to TRBJ2-1, with D tentatively TRBD1 or TRBD2 (5 bases each). V was trimmed by 6 bases and J by 2 bases, leaving 12 bases between them. Germline CDR1 SGHKS, CDR2 YYEKEE (reference sequence). There are 14 residues in the CDR3. The CDR3 region has the DNA TGTGCCAGCATCGGGGCCTCGGCCTACAATGAGCAGTTCTTC. It yields the protein CASIGASAYNEQFF. The full variable domain, in which reference TRBV5-5 and TRBJ2-1 provide the parts outside the CDR3, is DAGVTQSPTHLIKTRGQQVTLRCSPISGHKSVSWYQQVLGQGPQFIFQYYEKEERGRGNFPDRFSARQFPNYSSELNVNALLLGDSALYLCASIGASAYNEQFFGPGTRLTVL.

This clonotype was counted a few times. Relative to the germline gene, one junction end is altered; a read error may explain this. The rearrangement uses TRBV20-1 and TRBJ1-6; no clear D gene. The CDR3 loop spans 12 amino acids. Germline V gene lookup returns CDR1 DFQATT and CDR2 SNEGSKA (reference sequence). The CDR3 loop is CSAEPGYRGRVF. CDR3 bases: TGCAGTGCTGAGCCTGGGTACAGAGGGAGGGTATTT.

This clonotype was seen a few times. The chain joins TRBV6-4 to TRBJ2-3; 8 nucleotides agree with TRBD2. J gave up 0 bases and V 4 bases, and 3 bases lay outside the gene matches. The CDR3 is made up of 15 amino acids. CDR1 is MRHNA and CDR2 is SNTAGT in the germline V gene. CDR3 sequence reads: CASSVSSGSTDTQYF. The CDR3 nucleotides read TGTGCCAGCAGTGTATCTAGCGGGAGCACAGATACGCAGTATTTT.

This clonotype showed up just a few times. This sequence joins TRBV7-6 and TRBJ2-2; no reliable D call. The CDR3 spans 13 residues. Germline assignment: CDR1 SGHVS and CDR2 FNYEAQ. The V end was cut by 6 bases, the J end by 0 bases, with 5 bases between. CDR3: CASRSPNTGELFF. The DNA of the CDR3 is TGTGCCAGCAGAAGTCCGAACACCGGGGAGCTGTTTTTT.

This clonotype has a count of ten or more. The chain combines TRBV20-1 with TRBJ2-7, with 8 positions matching TRBD1. J gave up 7 bases and V 6 bases, and 11 bases lay outside the gene matches. The CDR3 is 13 residues long. Germline V gives CDR1 DFQATT, CDR2 SNEGSKA (reference sequence). The CDR3: CSATTGEVGEQYF. The CDR3, as DNA: TGCAGTGCCACGACAGGGGAGGTGGGGGAGCAGTACTTC.

This clonotype was counted ten times or more. V gene TRBV2 combines with J gene TRBJ2-1; D ambiguous. CDR3 length: 11 residues. Trimming left V 7 bases short and J 2 bases short, with 3 bases between. Germline V gives CDR1 SNHLY, CDR2 FYNNEI. Here the CDR3 reads CASMPYNEQFF. The CDR3 DNA follows: TGTGCCAGCATGCCCTACAATGAGCAGTTCTTC.

In its sample, this clonotype was seen many times. J is TRBJ1-1 and V is TRBV21-1; the table's D call, TRBD1, was not checked against the DNA. TRBV21-1 is annotated as a pseudogene. The CDR3 consists of 14 residues. The CDR3 region has the DNA TGTGCCAGCAGCCCGGATGGGACGGCACCCGAAGCTTTCTTT. It is translated as CASSPDGTAPEAFF.

Written as DNA, the CDR3 is TGTGCCAGCAGCCTAGAGGCTCAAGGAGCTTTCTTT. Protein: CASSLEAQGAFF. The chain carries TRBV6-2 or TRBV6-3 and TRBJ1-1; D gene unclear. The CDR3 has 12 residues. Germline lookup yields CDR1 MNHEY and CDR2 SVGEGT. V lost 6 bases to trimming and J lost 10 bases, with 15 bases between them.

This clonotype was seen repeatedly, ten times or more. This rearrangement joins TRBV20-1 to TRBJ2-2; D perhaps matches TRBD1 (6 bases). V dropped 6 bases and J dropped 6 bases, with 17 bases sitting between them. Germline CDR1 reads DFQATT; CDR2 reads SNEGSKA (reference sequence). The CDR3 spans 14 residues. The CDR3 loop is CSAGDQGLPGELFF. Written as DNA, the CDR3 is TGCAGTGCCGGGGATCAGGGGCTCCCCGGGGAGCTGTTTTTT.

In this sample, this clonotype turned up many times. J is TRBJ1-2 and V is TRBV7-9, with 8 bases fitting TRBD1. This CDR3 has 15 amino acids. V shed 1 base and J 6 bases; nucleotides not matched to a gene: 7. From germline, CDR1 is SEHNR and CDR2 FQNEAQ (reference sequence). CDR3 DNA sequence: TGTGCCAGCAGCTTAGAGGTGCAGGGGGCGGATGGCTACACCTTC. Its protein product is CASSLEVQGADGYTF. The whole variable domain, filled in from reference TRBV7-9 and TRBJ1-2, reads DTGVSQNPRHKITKRGQNVTFRCDPISEHNRLYWYRQTLGQGPEFLTYFQNEAQLEKSRLLSDRFSAERPKGSFSTLEIQRTEQGDSAMYLCASSLEVQGADGYTFGSGTRLTVV.

This clonotype was observed a few times. This rearrangement joins TRBV25-1 to TRBJ2-2, with D perhaps being TRBD1 or TRBD2 (5 bases each). V lost 5 bases and J 0 bases, leaving 19 bases between the germline ends. The germline gives CDR1 MGHDK, CDR2 SYGVNS. This CDR3 has 18 amino acids. The CDR3 sequence: CASSRRGELNTNTGELFF. CDR3 coding DNA: TGTGCCAGCAGTCGTAGAGGGGAACTTAATACGAACACCGGGGAGCTGTTTTTT.

This clonotype was seen a handful of times. This sequence joins TRBV6-6 and TRBJ2-3, with D perhaps assigned TRBD1 or TRBD2 (7 bases each). There are 16 residues in the CDR3. CDR1 is MNHNY and CDR2 is SVGAGI in the germline V gene (reference sequence). V lost 5 bases and J 3 bases, leaving 18 bases between the germline ends. The CDR3 here is CASSHQGGLGTDTQYF. CDR3 bases: TGTGCCAGCAGTCACCAGGGGGGGCTCGGTACAGATACGCAGTATTTT.

This clonotype appeared many times. The chain has TRBV29-1 and TRBJ2-5; 10 bases fit TRBD1. Trimming at V came to 7 bases and at J to 2 bases, leaving 4 bases not matched to a gene. The CDR3 has 13 amino acids. Germline V gene data show CDR1 as SQVTM and CDR2 as ANQGSEA. Here the CDR3 DNA reads TGCAGCGGCGGGACAGGGGCACAAGAGACCCAGTACTTC. Translation: CSGGTGAQETQYF.

J is TRBJ2-1 and V is TRBV3-1; possible D gene TRBD2, 6 bases. The CDR3 length is 20 residues. Trimming pared 0 bases from V and 6 bases from J, leaving 27 bases between. Germline V gene data show CDR1 as LGHDT and CDR2 as YNNKEL (reference sequence). In DNA form, the CDR3 reads TGTGCCAGCAGCCAAGATAGGGTGCCGTTAACTAGCACCGTTGGCAATGAGCAGTTCTTC. This translates into CASSQDRVPLTSTVGNEQFF.

The chain links TRBV7-8 to TRBJ1-6; no clear D gene. Trimming removed 1 base from V and 7 bases from J, with 11 bases in between. CDR1 is SGHVS, CDR2 FQNEAQ, per germline. The CDR3 totals 15 residues. CDR3 nucleotides: TGTGCCAGCAGCTTAGAAATGGCCCGGAATTCACCCCTCCACTTT. This encodes CASSLEMARNSPLHF.

This clonotype was seen at least ten times. J is TRBJ1-2 and V is TRBV7-9; D is undetermined. Germline V gene data show CDR1 as SEHNR and CDR2 as FQNEAQ (reference sequence). The V gene lost 7 bases and the J gene lost 10 bases, with 22 bases spanning the gap. This CDR3 region has 14 residues. The CDR3 loop reads CASTLRRAGADYTF. The CDR3 region has the DNA TGTGCCAGCACCCTTCGACGCGCGGGTGCCGACTACACCTTC.

This clonotype was seen a handful of times. This CDR3 is CSASPSFRFGETQYF. The CDR3 nucleotides read TGCAGTGCTAGCCCTAGCTTTCGGTTCGGAGAGACCCAGTACTTC. This chain uses TRBV20-1 with TRBJ2-5, with D perhaps TRBD2 (5 bases). Trimming left V 3 bases short and J 4 bases short, with 18 bases between. Germline loops: CDR1 DFQATT, CDR2 SNEGSKA (reference sequence). There are 15 residues in the CDR3.

This clonotype was observed a handful of times. This chain joins TRBV10-2 and TRBJ1-6; D is unclear. Trimming stripped 3 bases from V and 7 bases from J, with 10 bases between. The CDR3 is 14 amino acids. Germline CDR1 reads WSHSY; CDR2 reads SAAADI. CDR3 region: CASSELGSNSPLHF. DNA of the CDR3: TGCGCCAGCAGTGAATTAGGGTCGAATTCACCCCTCCACTTT.

The chain combines TRBV12-3 or TRBV12-4 with TRBJ1-5; TRBD1 aligns across 9 bases. The CDR3 spans 15 residues. The trim removed 6 bases at V and 7 bases at J, leaving 10 bases unmatched. The CDR3 nucleotides are TGTGCCAGCAGCCCTACTACAGGGGGCAGACAGCCCCAGCATTTT. Amino acids: CASSPTTGGRQPQHF.

This chain connects TRBV11-3 to TRBJ2-7; 12 positions match TRBD1. The ends lost 5 bases at V and 3 bases at J; junction bases unmatched: 11. This CDR3 comprises 17 residues. Germline-derived CDR1 and CDR2 are SGHNT and YENEEA. The CDR3: CASSPGQGASLSYEQYF. Written as DNA, the CDR3 is TGTGCCAGCAGCCCGGGACAGGGGGCCTCCTTGAGCTACGAGCAGTACTTC.

The sample holds many counts of this clonotype. The chain employs TRBV27 and TRBJ1-2; D call uncertain. The CDR3 spans 13 residues. Trimming removed 5 bases from V and 5 bases from J, with 12 bases in between. From germline, CDR1 is MNHEY and CDR2 SMNVEV (reference sequence). In nucleotides, the CDR3 is TGTGCCAGCAGTCCGCAAGAGAGGTATGGCTACACCTTC. Its translation: CASSPQERYGYTF.